The sequence of this T cell receptor beta chain was determined in a study of preoperative IRX-2 immunotherapy in early breast cancer. Per the germline V gene, CDR1 is SGHRS and CDR2 is YFSETQ. The length of the CDR3 is 15 residues. V lost 5 bases to trimming and J lost 7 bases; unmatched junction nucleotides: 7. Sequenced by immunoSEQ multiplex PCR; TCRdb stores in-frame clones only, minus some. Among about 98,000 clones listed, roughly 89% were seen once. Treatment in this sample: preoperative locoregional IRX-2 cytokine immunotherapy. This chain links TRBV5-1 with TRBJ1-6, with 9 bases fitting TRBD1. This sample comprised tumor tissue, obtained after IRX-2 immunotherapy. This receptor was obtained from a human donor with breast cancer. DNA of the CDR3: TGCGCCAGCAGGGAACAGGGGGCGGAAAATTCACCCCTCCACTTT. This gives the protein CASREQGAENSPLHF.